Listed below are T cell receptor beta chains from one sample, sequenced in a study of blood T cells in healthy people across ages. TCRdb redid the calling of the 5' RACE reads with MiXCR, one entry per CDR3 protein. The sample carries about 760,000 distinct CDR3 sequences, 56% recorded once. Sequencing was done on a sample of blood. These TCRs come from a man in his forties in good health. CDR3s include the opening cysteine and the closing phenylalanine or tryptophan. A D gene is named only where the DNA matches it firmly. Not all rows give a size; the values are once, few, many and, for expanded clones, a class.

V,D,size,J,CDR3,DNA
TRBV4-2,TRBD1,once,TRBJ2-2,CASSQGGTANTEELFF,TGTGCCAGCAGCCAGGGTGGGACAGCGAACACCGAGGAGCTGTTTTTT
TRBV29-1,.,.,TRBJ2-7,CSARDLWANEQYF,TGCAGCGCAAGGGACTTATGGGCCAATGAGCAGTACTTC
TRBV27,.,.,TRBJ2-7,CASSVSTGDLYNEQYF,TGTGCCAGCAGTGTTTCTACGGGGGACCTCTACAATGAGCAGTACTTC
TRBV4-3,.,few,TRBJ2-1,CASSPNGPQFF,TGCGCCAGCAGTCCAAATGGCCCGCAGTTCTTC
TRBV7-8,.,once,TRBJ2-6,CASSSLFSLSGANVLTF,TGTGCCAGCAGCTCACTTTTCAGCCTCTCTGGGGCCAACGTCCTGACTTTC
TRBV20-1,TRBD1,few,TRBJ2-5,CSASGTVQETQYF,TGCAGTGCTAGTGGGACAGTCCAAGAGACCCAGTACTTC
TRBV27,.,few,TRBJ2-7,CASSFGVGQHYEQYF,TGTGCCAGCAGTTTTGGGGTCGGGCAGCACTACGAGCAGTACTTC
TRBV4-2,.,.,TRBJ2-4,CASSQEPTSAKNIQYF,TGTGCCAGCAGCCAAGAACCTACATCGGCCAAAAACATTCAGTACTTC
TRBV28,TRBD1,.,TRBJ2-7,CASRQPGGRDEQYF,TGTGCCAGCAGGCAACCAGGGGGCAGGGACGAGCAGTACTTC
TRBV10-3,TRBD1,once,TRBJ2-1,CAISKGQGAYNEQFF,TGTGCCATCAGTAAGGGACAGGGGGCTTACAATGAGCAGTTCTTC
TRBV6-2/TRBV6-3,TRBD2,.,TRBJ2-7,CASTRAGASYEQYF,TGTGCCAGCACCAGAGCGGGAGCCTCCTACGAGCAGTACTTC
TRBV9,.,.,TRBJ1-1,CASGDYNTEAFF,TGTGCCAGCGGCGATTACAACACTGAAGCTTTCTTT
TRBV6-2/TRBV6-3,TRBD1,.,TRBJ2-4,CASSYQYRTGSSPPAKNIQYF,TGTGCCAGCAGTTACCAGTACCGGACAGGTTCCTCCCCTCCCGCCAAAAACATTCAGTACTTC
TRBV28,TRBD1,few,TRBJ2-7,CASSGQGGGYEQYF,TGTGCCAGCAGTGGACAGGGGGGCGGCTACGAGCAGTACTTC
TRBV27,.,.,TRBJ2-3,CASREDRSRTDTQYF,TGTGCCAGCAGAGAAGACCGAAGTCGCACAGATACGCAGTATTTT
TRBV7-3,TRBD1,.,TRBJ1-6,CASSLNRGDSPLHF,TGTGCCAGCAGCTTAAACAGGGGAGATTCACCCCTCCACTTT
TRBV12-3/TRBV12-4,TRBD1,.,TRBJ2-4,CASSRQTKTGGQGNIQYF,TGTGCCAGCAGCCGACAGACCAAGACAGGGGGCCAGGGAAACATTCAGTACTTC
TRBV28,.,many,TRBJ2-5,CASSLVGGTQYF,TGTGCCAGCAGTTTGGTAGGAGGGACCCAGTACTTC
TRBV27,TRBD2,.,TRBJ2-1,CASSPAGAGDDEQFF,TGTGCCAGCAGTCCAGCCGGGGCGGGAGACGATGAGCAGTTCTTC
TRBV29-1,TRBD2,.,TRBJ2-1,CSVESGETSGRTTLSSYNEQFF,TGCAGCGTTGAATCTGGGGAAACTAGCGGGAGAACCACGCTCAGCTCCTACAATGAGCAGTTCTTC
TRBV4-2,.,once,TRBJ1-1,CASSHELRGTEAFF,TGTGCCAGCAGCCATGAGTTAAGGGGTACTGAAGCTTTCTTT
TRBV19,TRBD1,.,TRBJ2-7,CASSPGQGSEQYF,TGTGCCAGTAGTCCAGGACAGGGATCCGAGCAGTACTTC
TRBV20-1,.,.,TRBJ2-5,CSARRASETQEQETQYF,TGCAGTGCTAGGAGGGCTAGCGAGACACAAGAACAAGAGACCCAGTACTTC